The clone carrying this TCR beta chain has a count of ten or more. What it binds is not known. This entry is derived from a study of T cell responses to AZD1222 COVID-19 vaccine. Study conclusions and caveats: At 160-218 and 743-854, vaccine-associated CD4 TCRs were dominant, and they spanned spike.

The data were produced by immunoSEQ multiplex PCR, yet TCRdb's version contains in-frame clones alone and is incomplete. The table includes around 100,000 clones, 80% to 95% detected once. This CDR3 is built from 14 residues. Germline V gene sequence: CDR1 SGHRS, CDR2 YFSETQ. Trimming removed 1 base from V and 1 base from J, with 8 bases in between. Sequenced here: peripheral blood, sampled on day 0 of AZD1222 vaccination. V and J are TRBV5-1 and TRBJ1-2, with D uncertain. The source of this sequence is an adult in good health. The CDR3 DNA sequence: TGCGCCAGCAGCTTGACAGACAATAACTATGGCTACACCTTC. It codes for CASSLTDNNYGYTF.